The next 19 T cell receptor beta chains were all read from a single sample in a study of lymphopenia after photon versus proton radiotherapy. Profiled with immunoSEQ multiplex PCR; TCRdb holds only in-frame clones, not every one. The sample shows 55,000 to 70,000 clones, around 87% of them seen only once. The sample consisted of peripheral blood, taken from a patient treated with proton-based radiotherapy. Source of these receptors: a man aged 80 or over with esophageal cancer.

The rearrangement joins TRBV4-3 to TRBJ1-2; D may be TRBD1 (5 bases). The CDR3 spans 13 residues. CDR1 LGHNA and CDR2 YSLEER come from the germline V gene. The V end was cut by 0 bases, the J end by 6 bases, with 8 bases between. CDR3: CASSQEQGHGYTF. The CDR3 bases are TGCGCCAGCAGCCAAGAGCAGGGCCATGGCTACACCTTC.

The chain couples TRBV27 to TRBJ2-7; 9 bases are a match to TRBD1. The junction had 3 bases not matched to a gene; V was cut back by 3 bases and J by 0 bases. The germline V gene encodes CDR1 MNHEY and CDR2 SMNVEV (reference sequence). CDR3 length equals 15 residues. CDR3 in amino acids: CASSFGTGSSYEQYF. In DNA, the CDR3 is TGTGCCAGCAGTTTCGGGACAGGGTCCTCCTACGAGCAGTACTTC.

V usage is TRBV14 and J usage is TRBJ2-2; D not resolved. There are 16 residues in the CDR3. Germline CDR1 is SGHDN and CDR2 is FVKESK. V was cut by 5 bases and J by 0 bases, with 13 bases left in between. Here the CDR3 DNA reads TGTGCCAGCAGCGCTGCCACGGGCACGAACACCGGGGAGCTGTTTTTT. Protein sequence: CASSAATGTNTGELFF.

The DNA for the CDR3 is TGTGCCAGCAGCTTGGGACTAGCGGGGGGGAACACAGATACGCAGTATTTT. Translation: CASSLGLAGGNTDTQYF. The chain couples TRBV5-4 to TRBJ2-3; the match to TRBD2 covers 14 bases. Germline V CDR1 and CDR2: SGHNT, YYREEE (reference sequence). The CDR3 runs 17 residues. J gave up 2 bases and V 0 bases, and 2 bases lay outside the gene matches.

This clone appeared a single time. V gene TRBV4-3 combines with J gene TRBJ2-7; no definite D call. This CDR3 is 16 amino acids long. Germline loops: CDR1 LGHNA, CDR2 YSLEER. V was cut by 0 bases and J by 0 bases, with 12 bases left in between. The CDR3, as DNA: TGCGCCAGCAGCCAAGAAGCCCACCGCGGCTCCTACGAGCAGTACTTC. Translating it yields CASSQEAHRGSYEQYF.

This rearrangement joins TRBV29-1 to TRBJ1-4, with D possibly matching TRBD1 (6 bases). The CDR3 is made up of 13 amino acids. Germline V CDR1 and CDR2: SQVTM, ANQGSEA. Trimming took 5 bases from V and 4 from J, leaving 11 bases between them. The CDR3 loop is CSVSTQGNEKLFF. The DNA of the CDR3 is TGCAGCGTTTCTACACAGGGTAATGAAAAACTGTTTTTT.

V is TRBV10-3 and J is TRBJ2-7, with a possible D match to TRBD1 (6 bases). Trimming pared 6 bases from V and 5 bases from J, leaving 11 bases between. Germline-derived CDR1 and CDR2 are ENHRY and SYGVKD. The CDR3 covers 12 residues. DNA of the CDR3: TGTGCCATCAGACAGGGTGTCCACGAGCAGTACTTC. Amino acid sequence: CAIRQGVHEQYF.

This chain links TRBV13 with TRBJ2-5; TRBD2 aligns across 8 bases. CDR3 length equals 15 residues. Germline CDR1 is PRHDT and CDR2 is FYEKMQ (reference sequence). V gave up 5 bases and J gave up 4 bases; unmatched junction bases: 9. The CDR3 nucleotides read TGTGCCAGCAGCCCCGAAGCGGGAGTGGCAGAGACCCAGTACTTC. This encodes CASSPEAGVAETQYF.

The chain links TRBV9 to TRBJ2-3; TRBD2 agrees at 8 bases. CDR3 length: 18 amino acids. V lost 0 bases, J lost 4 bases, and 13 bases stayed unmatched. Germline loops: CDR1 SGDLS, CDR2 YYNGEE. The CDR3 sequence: CASSVATSSGRTADTQYF. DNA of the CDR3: TGTGCCAGCAGCGTAGCTACGAGCAGCGGGAGAACGGCAGATACGCAGTATTTT.

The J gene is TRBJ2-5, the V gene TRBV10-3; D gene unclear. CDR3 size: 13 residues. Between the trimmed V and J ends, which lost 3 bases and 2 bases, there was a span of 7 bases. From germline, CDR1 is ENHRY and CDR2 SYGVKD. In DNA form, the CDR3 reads TGTGCCATCAGTGATCGACCGCAAGAGACCCAGTACTTC. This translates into CAISDRPQETQYF.

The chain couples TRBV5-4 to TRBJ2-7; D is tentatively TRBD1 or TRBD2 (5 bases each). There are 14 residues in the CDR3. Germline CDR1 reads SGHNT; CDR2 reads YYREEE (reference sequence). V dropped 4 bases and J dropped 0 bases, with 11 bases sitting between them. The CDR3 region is CASSQGPASYEQYF. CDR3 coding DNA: TGTGCCAGCAGCCAGGGACCGGCCTCCTACGAGCAGTACTTC.

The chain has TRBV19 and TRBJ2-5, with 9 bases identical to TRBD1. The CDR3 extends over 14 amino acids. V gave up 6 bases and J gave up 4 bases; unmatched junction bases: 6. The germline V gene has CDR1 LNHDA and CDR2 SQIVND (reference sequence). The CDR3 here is CASRPTGGRETQYF. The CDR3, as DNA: TGTGCCAGTAGACCAACAGGGGGCAGAGAGACCCAGTACTTC.

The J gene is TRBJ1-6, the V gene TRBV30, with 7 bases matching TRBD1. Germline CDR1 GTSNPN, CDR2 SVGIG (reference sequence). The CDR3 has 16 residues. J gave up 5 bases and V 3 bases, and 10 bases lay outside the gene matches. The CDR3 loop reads CAWSLLGTENNSPLHF. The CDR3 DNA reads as TGTGCCTGGAGCCTCCTGGGGACAGAAAATAATTCACCCCTCCACTTT.

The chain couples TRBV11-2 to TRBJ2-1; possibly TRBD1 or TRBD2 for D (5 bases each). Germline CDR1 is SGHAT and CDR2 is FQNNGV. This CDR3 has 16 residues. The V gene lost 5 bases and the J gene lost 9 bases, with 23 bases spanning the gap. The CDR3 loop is CASSHGASRGVGEQFF. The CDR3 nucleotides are TGTGCCAGCAGCCATGGGGCTAGCCGGGGTGTGGGTGAGCAGTTCTTC.

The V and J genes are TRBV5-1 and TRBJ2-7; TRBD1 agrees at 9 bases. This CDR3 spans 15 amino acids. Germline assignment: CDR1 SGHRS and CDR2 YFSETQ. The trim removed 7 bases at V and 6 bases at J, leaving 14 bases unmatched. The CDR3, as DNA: TGCGCCAGCGGACAGGGGAGCCCAGGGGTCGCCGAGCAGTACTTC. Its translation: CASGQGSPGVAEQYF.

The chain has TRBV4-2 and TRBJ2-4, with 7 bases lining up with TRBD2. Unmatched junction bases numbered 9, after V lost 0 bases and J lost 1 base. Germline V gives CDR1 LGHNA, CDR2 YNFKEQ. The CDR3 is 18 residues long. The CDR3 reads CASSQDGDQRDAKNIQYF. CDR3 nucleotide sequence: TGTGCCAGCAGCCAAGATGGCGATCAGCGGGATGCCAAAAACATTCAGTACTTC.

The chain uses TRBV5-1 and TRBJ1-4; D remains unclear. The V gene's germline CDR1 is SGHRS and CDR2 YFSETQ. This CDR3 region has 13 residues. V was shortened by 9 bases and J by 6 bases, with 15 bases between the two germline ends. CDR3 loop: CATQRTGHEKLFF. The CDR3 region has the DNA TGCGCCACTCAGCGGACCGGGCATGAAAAACTGTTTTTT.

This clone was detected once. The CDR3: CASSAGMGPRSYEQYF. The CDR3 nucleotides are TGCGCCAGCAGCGCTGGGATGGGTCCGCGCTCCTACGAGCAGTACTTC. The rearrangement links TRBV5-1 to TRBJ2-7; D call uncertain. In germline, CDR1 is SGHRS, CDR2 YFSETQ. The V end was cut by 4 bases, the J end by 0 bases, with 17 bases between. The CDR3 is 16 amino acids.

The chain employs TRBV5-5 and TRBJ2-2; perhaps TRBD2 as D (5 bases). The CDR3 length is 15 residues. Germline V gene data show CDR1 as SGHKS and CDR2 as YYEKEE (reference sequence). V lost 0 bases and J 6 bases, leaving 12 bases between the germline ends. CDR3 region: CASSLDPGTAGELFF. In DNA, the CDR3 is TGTGCCAGCAGCTTGGATCCGGGAACAGCCGGGGAGCTGTTTTTT.